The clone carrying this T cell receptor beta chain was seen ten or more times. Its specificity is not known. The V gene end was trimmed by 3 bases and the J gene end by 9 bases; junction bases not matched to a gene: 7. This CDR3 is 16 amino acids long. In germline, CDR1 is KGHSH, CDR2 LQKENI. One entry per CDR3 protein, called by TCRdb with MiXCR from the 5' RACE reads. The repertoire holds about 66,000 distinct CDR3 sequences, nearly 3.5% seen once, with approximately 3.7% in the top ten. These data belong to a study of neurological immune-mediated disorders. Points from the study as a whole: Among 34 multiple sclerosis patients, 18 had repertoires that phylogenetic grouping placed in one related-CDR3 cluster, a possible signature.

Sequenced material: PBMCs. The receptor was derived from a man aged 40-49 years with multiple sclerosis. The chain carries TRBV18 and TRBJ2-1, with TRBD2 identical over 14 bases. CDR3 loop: CASSPGTSGSNSEQFF. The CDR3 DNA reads TGTGCCAGCTCACCGGGGACTAGCGGGAGTAATAGTGAGCAGTTCTTC.